The rows below give T cell receptor beta chains drawn from one sample of a study of beta chain features in type 1 diabetes. Clones were sequenced by immunoSEQ multiplex PCR, and TCRdb holds only the in-frame ones, with some missing. The sample shows some 300,000 clones, 8% of them seen only once. Specimen: central memory CD4+ T cells from blood. These receptors were collected from a woman under 30 in good health. CDR3s include the opening cysteine and the closing phenylalanine or tryptophan. The D gene is left open where the match is weak. Size tells how often a clone was seen (once, few, many) or the class of an expanded clone, and some rows leave it out.

D,J,size,V,CDR3,DNA
-,TRBJ1-5,few,TRBV6-5,CASSPTTGFYQPQHF,TGTGCCAGCAGCCCCACGACAGGATTCTATCAGCCCCAGCATTTT
-,TRBJ2-5,-,TRBV18,CASSPLDSQKETQYF,TGTGCCAGCTCACCCCTCGACAGCCAGAAAGAGACCCAGTACTTC
-,TRBJ2-1,few,TRBV2,CASKSRDNYNEQFF,TGTGCCAGCAAATCCCGGGACAACTACAATGAGCAGTTCTTC
-,TRBJ2-3,-,TRBV7-8,CASSLAAVRTDTQYF,TGTGCCAGCAGCTTAGCCGCAGTACGCACAGATACGCAGTATTTT
-,TRBJ2-3,-,TRBV5-1,CASRTGIGTDTQYF,TGCGCCAGCCGCACGGGAATCGGCACAGATACGCAGTATTTT
TRBD2,TRBJ2-6,-,TRBV13,CASQGLAGGFSGANVLTF,TGTGCCAGCCAAGGACTAGCGGGTGGTTTCTCTGGGGCCAACGTCCTGACTTTC
-,TRBJ2-7,few,TRBV7-2,CASSLRIGTAYEQYF,TGTGCCAGCAGCTTAAGAATAGGGACCGCCTACGAGCAGTACTTC
TRBD2,TRBJ2-3,many,TRBV7-3,CASSPTGGGGGTDTQYF,TGTGCCAGCAGCCCAACTGGCGGGGGGGGTGGCACAGATACGCAGTATTTT
-,TRBJ2-6,few,TRBV5-1,CASSSNLLTGSSGANVLTF,TGCGCCAGCAGCTCCAACCTATTGACGGGGAGCTCTGGGGCCAACGTCCTGACTTTC
-,TRBJ2-6,few,TRBV7-9,CASRPFGEGSGANVLTF,TGTGCCAGCAGACCCTTCGGGGAAGGCTCTGGGGCCAACGTCCTGACTTTC
-,TRBJ1-2,few,TRBV6-5,CASSYSRGVINGYTF,TGTGCCAGCAGTTACTCGAGAGGGGTGATAAATGGCTACACCTTC
TRBD2,TRBJ2-1,-,TRBV5-6,CASSQYLGLSGNEQFF,TGTGCCAGCAGCCAATATCTGGGACTAAGCGGCAATGAGCAGTTCTTC
-,TRBJ2-6,few,TRBV14,CASSQDLGLGANVLTF,TGTGCCAGCAGCCAAGATTTGGGTCTTGGGGCCAACGTCCTGACTTTC
-,TRBJ1-4,few,TRBV5-4,CASSRLATNEKLFF,TGTGCCAGCAGCCGGCTTGCAACTAATGAAAAACTGTTTTTT
TRBD2,TRBJ2-3,-,TRBV18,CASSPTGGDTQYF,TGTGCCAGCTCACCAACGGGAGGAGATACGCAGTATTTT
-,TRBJ2-1,-,TRBV5-4,CASSFFTEGQFF,TGTGCCAGCAGCTTTTTTACGGAGGGGCAGTTCTTC
TRBD1,TRBJ1-2,few,TRBV7-2,CASSERQGAPYGYTF,TGTGCCAGCAGCGAACGACAGGGGGCCCCCTATGGCTACACCTTC
-,TRBJ1-6,-,TRBV2,CASSGTLSGSPLHF,TGTGCCAGCAGCGGGACACTATCTGGGTCACCCCTCCACTTT
TRBD2,TRBJ2-1,-,TRBV5-1,CASSLAMTSGSYNEQFF,TGCGCCAGCAGCTTGGCGATGACTAGCGGCTCCTACAATGAGCAGTTCTTC
-,TRBJ1-6,-,TRBV7-2,CASSLGQVGNSPLHF,TGTGCCAGCAGCTTAGGACAAGTGGGTAATTCACCCCTCCACTTT
-,TRBJ2-1,few,TRBV5-4,CASSAHNEQFF,TGTGCCAGCAGCGCGCACAATGAGCAGTTCTTC
-,TRBJ1-1,few,TRBV4-2,CASIYQGLGAEAFF,TGTGCCAGCATCTATCAGGGGTTAGGAGCTGAAGCTTTCTTT
-,TRBJ1-2,-,TRBV6-5,CASSYSRGRLNYGYTF,TGTGCCAGCAGTTACTCGAGGGGCAGGCTTAACTATGGCTACACCTTC
TRBD1,TRBJ1-1,few,TRBV4-2,CASSRNRDRSAEAFF,TGTGCCAGCAGCCGCAACCGGGACAGGTCTGCTGAAGCTTTCTTT
TRBD2,TRBJ2-5,many,TRBV2,CASSGLARETQYF,TGTGCCAGCAGTGGACTAGCCAGGGAGACCCAGTACTTC
TRBD2,TRBJ2-1,many,TRBV11-3,CASRSGGSGGSNEQFF,TGTGCCAGCAGGTCGGGGGGTAGCGGAGGTTCAAATGAGCAGTTCTTC
-,TRBJ2-1,few,TRBV18,CASSPPSQFRTEFF,TGTGCCAGCTCACCACCGTCCCAGTTTAGGACCGAGTTCTTC
-,TRBJ2-2,-,TRBV7-3,CASSWGQSRGELFF,TGTGCCAGCAGCTGGGGTCAGTCTCGCGGGGAGCTGTTTTTT
-,TRBJ1-1,few,TRBV7-9,CASSYADGRFTEAFF,TGTGCCAGCAGCTACGCTGACGGCCGATTCACTGAAGCTTTCTTT
-,TRBJ1-3,-,TRBV4-3,CASSQQISGNTIYF,TGCGCCAGCAGCCAGCAGATATCTGGAAACACCATATATTTT
-,TRBJ1-1,few,TRBV5-1,CASSLDRDTEAFF,TGCGCCAGCAGCTTGGACAGGGACACTGAAGCTTTCTTT
TRBD1,TRBJ2-1,few,TRBV18,CASSPLGGTGAQEQFF,TGTGCCAGCTCACCGCTCGGGGGGACAGGGGCCCAAGAGCAGTTCTTC
-,TRBJ2-1,-,TRBV11-3,CASSLDLWGEQFF,TGTGCCAGCAGCTTAGATTTGTGGGGTGAGCAGTTCTTC
TRBD1,TRBJ1-2,-,TRBV6-6,CASSRTPQGGNYGYTF,TGTGCCAGCAGCCGAACTCCCCAGGGGGGGAACTATGGCTACACCTTC
-,TRBJ2-3,-,TRBV7-2,CASSLDGKRTDTQYF,TGTGCCAGCAGCTTAGACGGCAAAAGGACAGATACGCAGTATTTT
-,TRBJ2-3,-,TRBV7-2,CASSSARADTQYF,TGTGCCAGCAGCTCGGCTCGGGCAGATACGCAGTATTTT
-,TRBJ2-6,many,TRBV19,CASSPRTSSGANVLTF,TGTGCCAGTAGTCCCCGGACGAGCTCTGGGGCCAACGTCCTGACTTTC
TRBD2,TRBJ2-1,-,TRBV18,CASSPPGSGGASEQFF,TGTGCCAGCTCACCACCGGGTAGCGGGGGGGCAAGCGAGCAGTTCTTC
-,TRBJ2-7,few,TRBV29-1,CSVEDSREPYEQYF,TGCAGCGTTGAAGATTCCAGGGAACCCTACGAGCAGTACTTC
TRBD2,TRBJ2-1,-,TRBV5-1,CASSLVASGGSVEQFF,TGCGCCAGCAGCTTGGTGGCTAGCGGGGGGAGCGTTGAGCAGTTCTTC
-,TRBJ1-5,-,TRBV19,CASSIAATSNQPQHF,TGTGCCAGTAGTATTGCTGCGACTAGCAATCAGCCCCAGCATTTT
-,TRBJ2-7,few,TRBV27,CARCPRALSEQYF,TGTGCCCGGTGTCCAAGGGCCCTTTCGGAGCAGTACTTC